A single sample is the source of the 18 T cell receptor beta chains below, sequenced in a study of breast tumors, draining lymph nodes, adjacent tissues. Breast cancer patients provided tissue from their axillary draining lymph nodes. Via MiXCR, TCRdb re-called the multiplex PCR reads, giving one row per CDR3 protein. The sample records tens of thousands of distinct CDR3 sequences, roughly 20% being singletons. Sequencing used axillary lymph node tissue. Every receptor here comes from a female donor with breast cancer. Some clones in this sample may be carry-over from other donors' samples.

Of note for this clonotype: A much larger clone differs by one base, so this may be a read error. V usage is TRBV9 and J usage is TRBJ1-5; 7 nucleotides align to TRBD1. CDR1 is SGDLS, CDR2 YYNGEE, per germline. The CDR3 is 13 residues long. With V trimmed by 2 bases and J by 9 bases, 5 bases remained unmatched. The CDR3 region is CASSVGTDRPQHF. The CDR3, as DNA: TGTGCCAGCAGCGTGGGGACAGATCGGCCCCAGCATTTT.

On this clonotype itself: The junction departs from germline at one end; a sequencing error may be responsible. The CDR3 DNA reads as TGTGCCAGCAGCCAAGAGTCTGCAACTGATGAAAAACTGTTTTTT. Translating it yields CASSQESATDEKLFF. V usage is TRBV3-1 and J usage is TRBJ1-4; no firm D call. Germline assignment: CDR1 LGHDT and CDR2 YNNKEL (reference sequence). CDR3 length equals 15 residues.

This clonotype came up many times. As DNA, the CDR3 is TGTGCCAGCAGTTATGCTAGCACAGATACGCAGTATTTT. Its protein is CASSYASTDTQYF. V and J are TRBV6-2 or TRBV6-3 and TRBJ2-3, with D hard to call. Per germline, CDR1 MNHEY and CDR2 SVGEGT. V lost 3 bases and J 0 bases, leaving 4 bases between the germline ends. CDR3 length: 13 residues.

This clonotype was seen many times. The gene calls are TRBV5-1 and TRBJ1-6, with D unclear. CDR1 SGHRS and CDR2 YFSETQ come from the germline V gene. The CDR3 runs 13 residues. The V gene lost 6 bases and the J gene lost 11 bases, with 15 bases spanning the gap. The CDR3 reads CASKEDILAPLHF. Written as DNA, the CDR3 is TGCGCCAGCAAGGAGGATATTCTGGCACCCCTCCACTTT.

This clonotype occurred many times. V usage is TRBV7-3 and J usage is TRBJ2-2; the D is unclear. Germline V gene sequence: CDR1 SGHTA, CDR2 FQGTGA. The CDR3 consists of 15 residues. The V and J ends lost 0 bases and 0 bases respectively, with 5 bases between them. CDR3 region: CASSLTHANTGELFF. The CDR3 DNA reads TGTGCCAGCAGCTTAACACACGCGAACACCGGGGAGCTGTTTTTT.

At least ten counts were recorded for this clonotype. The chain uses TRBV9 and TRBJ2-7, with 8 bases lining up with TRBD2. V lost 4 bases to trimming and J lost 7 bases; unmatched junction nucleotides: 13. Germline CDR1 reads SGDLS; CDR2 reads YYNGEE. CDR3 length equals 15 residues. The CDR3 sequence: CASSPDPGGPEEQYF. The CDR3 DNA reads TGTGCCAGCAGCCCAGACCCGGGAGGGCCGGAGGAGCAGTACTTC. The full variable domain, rest sourced from reference TRBV9 and TRBJ2-7, is DSGVTQTPKHLITATGQRVTLRCSPRSGDLSVYWYQQSLDQGLQFLIQYYNGEERAKGNILERFSAQQFPDLHSELNLSSLELGDSALYFCASSPDPGGPEEQYFGPGTRLTVT.

This clonotype was counted many times. The rearrangement uses TRBV12-3 or TRBV12-4 and TRBJ2-7; D is perhaps TRBD2 (5 bases). This CDR3 contains 12 residues. Trimming shortened V by 9 bases and J by 2 bases, and 11 bases separated the two germline ends. In DNA form, the CDR3 reads TGTGCCAGTCTAGCCGGCGCCTACGAGCAGTACTTC. Translation: CASLAGAYEQYF.

This clonotype was observed at least ten times. The rearrangement joins TRBV12-3 or TRBV12-4 to TRBJ2-5; 9 nucleotides match TRBD1. V shed 10 bases, J shed 5 bases, and the junction held 14 bases outside the gene matches. CDR3 length equals 15 residues. CDR3 nucleotide sequence: TGTGCCAACCTACCAGACAGGGGGTTGTGGGAGACCCAGTACTTC. Amino acids: CANLPDRGLWETQYF.

This clonotype was seen at least ten times. This chain joins TRBV12-3 or TRBV12-4 and TRBJ2-7; 7 bases agree with TRBD2. This CDR3 is 14 amino acids long. V was pared by 6 bases and J by 1 base, with 6 bases of the junction left unmatched. DNA for the CDR3: TGTGCCAGCAGCGAGCGGGATAAGTCCTACGAGCAGTACTTC. Translating it yields CASSERDKSYEQYF.

This clonotype has only a few counts. This chain uses TRBV28 with TRBJ2-7, with a tentative D call TRBD1 (7 bases). Trimming took off 4 bases at V and 4 bases at J, with 17 bases between the two ends. CDR3 size: 15 residues. Germline CDR1 is MDHEN and CDR2 is SYDVKM. CDR3 in DNA: TGTGCCAGCAGTTCACCCCCCTCAGGGGGGTACGAGCAGTACTTC. This sequence encodes CASSSPPSGGYEQYF.

The rearrangement uses TRBV3-1 and TRBJ1-1; D unresolved. The CDR3 is 12 amino acids. Germline CDR1 is LGHDT and CDR2 is YNNKEL (reference sequence). Trimming took off 2 bases at V and 0 bases at J, with 1 base between the two ends. In nucleotides, the CDR3 is TGTGCCAGCAGCCAAATGAACACTGAAGCTTTCTTT. Protein product: CASSQMNTEAFF.

This clonotype was detected only a few times. The chain couples TRBV3-1 to TRBJ2-5; TRBD1 is a possible D gene (5 bases). Germline CDR1 LGHDT, CDR2 YNNKEL (reference sequence). The CDR3 sequence is 15 residues long. The V end was cut by 0 bases, the J end by 7 bases, with 15 bases between. This CDR3 is CASSQDAARGATQYF. The DNA for the CDR3 is TGTGCCAGCAGCCAAGATGCCGCTAGGGGTGCGACCCAGTACTTC.

A word on this clonotype: A clone one base away is much larger, so this may be a read error. V is TRBV12-3 or TRBV12-4 and J is TRBJ1-4, with D unresolved. The CDR3 length is 14 residues. The V end was cut by 5 bases, the J end by 5 bases, with 12 bases between. The CDR3 DNA follows: TGTGCCAGCAGTCCTGGAGGCTGGAATGAAAAACTGTTTTTT. This codes for CASSPGGWNEKLFF.

This clonotype was picked up many times. The chain is built from TRBV7-2 and TRBJ2-7; D not certain. Germline V lookup: CDR1 SGHTA, CDR2 FQGNSA. This CDR3 is 15 amino acids long. V was shortened by 5 bases and J by 7 bases, with 21 bases between the two germline ends. CDR3 nucleotide sequence: TGTGCCAGCAGCCCGACGTTCGGGTCCCCGGGTGAGCAGTACTTC. Translated, it gives CASSPTFGSPGEQYF.

This clonotype was counted at least ten times. The rearrangement joins TRBV7-2 to TRBJ1-2; 7 nucleotides line up with TRBD1. CDR3 length: 13 amino acids. The V gene's germline CDR1 is SGHTA and CDR2 FQGNSA. V was clipped by 5 bases and J by 7 bases; unmatched bases: 7. Here the CDR3 reads CASSLDRDGGYTF. The CDR3 coding sequence is TGTGCCAGCAGCCTAGACAGGGATGGTGGCTACACCTTC.

This clonotype was seen only once. Here the CDR3 reads CAISNPRDPNTEAFF. CDR3 nucleotides: TGTGCCATCAGTAACCCCAGGGATCCGAACACTGAAGCTTTCTTT. The J gene is TRBJ1-1, the V gene TRBV10-3; tentatively, D is TRBD1 (5 bases). Looked up from germline, CDR1 is ENHRY and CDR2 is SYGVKD. V lost 5 bases, J lost 1 base, and 14 bases lay in between. The length of the CDR3 is 15 residues.

At least ten counts were recorded for this clonotype. The chain recombines TRBV7-2 with TRBJ2-3, with a possible D match to TRBD2 (5 bases). The germline V gene encodes CDR1 SGHTA and CDR2 FQGNSA. V was shortened by 1 base and J by 1 base, with 9 bases between the two germline ends. The CDR3 has 15 amino acids. The CDR3 sequence is CASSLVASRTDTQYF. The CDR3 DNA sequence: TGTGCCAGCAGCTTAGTTGCTAGCCGCACAGATACGCAGTATTTT.

A word on this clonotype: A clone one base away is much larger, so this may be a read error. No conserved phenylalanine or tryptophan ends this CDR3, so it is likely a read error. This chain uses TRBV6-2 or TRBV6-3 with TRBJ2-1; D possibly corresponds to TRBD1 (6 bases). Germline values: CDR1 MNHEY, CDR2 SVGEGT. The CDR3 covers 12 residues. The V end lost 1 base, the J end lost 13 bases, and 11 bases lay between the germline ends. Written as DNA, the CDR3 is TGTGCCAGCAGTTACTTGGCAGGGGCTCAGTTCGTC. Translating gives CASSYLAGAQFV.